The entry below gives a single T cell receptor beta chain sequence along with its context. Its antigen is not identified. Here immunoSEQ multiplex PCR was the method, and the copy in TCRdb shows in-frame clones only, minus some. The profile shows 150,000 or so clones, about 89% of them singletons. The entry originates in a study of T cell responses to AZD1222 COVID-19 vaccine. Study results and limitations: Baseline antibody screening turned up just six seropositive AZD1222 recipients.

Pooled together were second doses at about 4 or about 12 weeks. This specimen consisted of peripheral blood, obtained 28 days after the second AZD1222 dose. This receptor was taken from an adult who received the AZD1222 COVID-19 vaccine.

The CDR3 DNA is TGCAGCGTTGGGGGACAGGGGGGGCCCTATGGCTACACCTTC. The encoded protein is CSVGGQGGPYGYTF. The chain joins TRBV29-1 to TRBJ1-2; 11 bases line up with TRBD1. J gave up 4 bases and V 4 bases, and 5 bases lay outside the gene matches. This CDR3 has 14 amino acids. Germline values: CDR1 SQVTM, CDR2 ANQGSEA.